A single sample gave rise to the 18 T cell receptor beta chains below, sequenced in a study of monozygotic twins with inflammatory bowel disease. After re-calling the 5' RACE reads, TCRdb lists one entry per CDR3 protein, DNA absent. This sample's table has approximately 200,000 distinct CDR3 sequences. The sample was blood. The receptor set was obtained from a human donor with ulcerative colitis or Crohn's disease, or a healthy co-twin of an affected twin (not recorded which).

This chain connects TRBV7-9 to TRBJ1-2; without DNA, the TCRdb call of TRBD1 cannot be checked. CDR1 and CDR2 from the germline V gene are SEHNR and FQNEAQ (reference sequence). The length of the CDR3 is 16 residues. The CDR3 here is CASSFTSDSHPYGYTF. Combining the CDR3 with reference TRBV7-9 and TRBJ1-2 gives the whole variable domain DTGVSQNPRHKITKRGQNVTFRCDPISEHNRLYWYRQTLGQGPEFLTYFQNEAQLEKSRLLSDRFSAERPKGSFSTLEIQRTEQGDSAMYLCASSFTSDSHPYGYTFGSGTRLTVV.

V and J are TRBV5-1 and TRBJ2-5; TCRdb names TRBD2, which stays unverified in the absence of DNA. CDR3 length: 15 residues. Looked up from germline, CDR1 is SGHRS and CDR2 is YFSETQ. CDR3 protein: CASSLGGRNEETQYF.

This chain joins TRBV12-3 or TRBV12-4 and TRBJ2-2; TCRdb designates TRBD2, a call that cannot be tested without DNA. The CDR3 has 16 residues. CDR3 residues: CASSPQGSSNTGELFF.

The chain couples TRBV12-3 or TRBV12-4 to TRBJ1-3; TCRdb's D call of TRBD1 is untestable without DNA. This CDR3 spans 14 amino acids. This chain's CDR3 is CASSPTVAGNTIYF.

The genes are TRBV5-5 and TRBJ2-6; with no DNA, the TCRdb D assignment of TRBD1 cannot be verified. The CDR3 length is 16 residues. CDR1 and CDR2 from the germline V gene are SGHKS and YYEKEE (reference sequence). Here the CDR3 reads CASSLQPPSGANVLTF.

The CDR3 loop reads CASSARGLEGGGTF. This sequence joins TRBV3-1 and TRBJ1-2. Germline CDR1 reads LGHDT; CDR2 reads YNNKEL (reference sequence). CDR3 length equals 14 residues.

The chain couples TRBV20-1 to TRBJ2-3; TCRdb returns TRBD1, unconfirmable since there is no DNA. This CDR3 spans 15 amino acids. CDR1 and CDR2 (germline): DFQATT, SNEGSKA (reference sequence). This CDR3 is CSARAGAGGTDTQYF.

The V and J genes are TRBV12-3 or TRBV12-4 and TRBJ2-1; TCRdb picks TRBD1, but there is no DNA to check that call. The CDR3 runs to 12 residues. The chain's CDR3 is CASSGGWHEQFF.

V and J are TRBV20-1 and TRBJ2-2; the D call from TCRdb, TRBD1, cannot be confirmed without DNA. CDR1 DFQATT and CDR2 SNEGSKA come from the germline V gene (reference sequence). The CDR3 runs to 14 residues. CDR3 sequence: CSARDHRGPGELFF.

This chain links TRBV20-1 with TRBJ1-1. CDR3 size: 13 residues. Germline V gene lookup returns CDR1 DFQATT and CDR2 SNEGSKA (reference sequence). CDR3: CSAREGSNTEAFF.

The rearrangement joins TRBV14 to TRBJ2-2. This CDR3 is 14 amino acids long. Germline V lookup: CDR1 SGHDN, CDR2 FVKESK. CDR3 amino acids: CASSQFKNTGELFF.

This rearrangement joins TRBV3-1 to TRBJ1-1. Germline CDR1 LGHDT, CDR2 YNNKEL (reference sequence). The CDR3 sequence is 13 residues long. The CDR3 region is CASSPTWPTEAFF.

The V gene is TRBV20-1, the J gene TRBJ2-1. CDR1 is DFQATT and CDR2 is SNEGSKA in the germline V gene (reference sequence). CDR3 length: 12 amino acids. The chain's CDR3 is CSARSRYNEQFF.

The genes are TRBV11-1 and TRBJ2-2; there is no DNA to check the TCRdb D call of TRBD2. This CDR3 is 18 amino acids long. Germline-derived CDR1 and CDR2 are SGHAT and FQDESV (reference sequence). The CDR3 region is CASSPGVAGGRNTGELFF.

The rearrangement uses TRBV18 and TRBJ2-5. Germline-derived CDR1 and CDR2 are KGHSH and LQKENI. This CDR3 region has 15 residues. CDR3 sequence reads: CASSPGLGPEETQYF.

This chain connects TRBV7-9 to TRBJ2-2. The CDR3 length is 14 residues. Germline V lookup: CDR1 SEHNR, CDR2 FQNEAQ (reference sequence). CDR3 residues: CASSPEMDTGELFF.

This chain links TRBV7-9 with TRBJ2-7; TCRdb reports TRBD1, a call that lacks DNA to check it against. Germline V gene lookup returns CDR1 SEHNR and CDR2 FQNEAQ (reference sequence). The length of the CDR3 is 15 residues. CDR3 region: CASSFTTGAPYEQYF.

V and J are TRBV7-8 and TRBJ1-1. This CDR3 has 15 residues. Germline V CDR1 and CDR2: SGHVS, FQNEAQ. The CDR3 protein is CASSLAEGWNTEAFF.